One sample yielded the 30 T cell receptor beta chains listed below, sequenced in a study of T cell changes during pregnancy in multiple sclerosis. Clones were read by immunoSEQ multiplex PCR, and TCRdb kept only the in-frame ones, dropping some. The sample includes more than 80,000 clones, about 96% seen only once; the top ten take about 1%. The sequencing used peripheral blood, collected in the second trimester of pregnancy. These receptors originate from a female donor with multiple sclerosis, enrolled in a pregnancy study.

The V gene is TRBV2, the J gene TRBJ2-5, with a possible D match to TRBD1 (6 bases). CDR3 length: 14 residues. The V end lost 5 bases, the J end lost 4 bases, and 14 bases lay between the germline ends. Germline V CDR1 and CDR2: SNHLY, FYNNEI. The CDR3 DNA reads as TGTGCCAGCAGTTGGACAGATCGGCCAGAGACCCAGTACTTC. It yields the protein CASSWTDRPETQYF.

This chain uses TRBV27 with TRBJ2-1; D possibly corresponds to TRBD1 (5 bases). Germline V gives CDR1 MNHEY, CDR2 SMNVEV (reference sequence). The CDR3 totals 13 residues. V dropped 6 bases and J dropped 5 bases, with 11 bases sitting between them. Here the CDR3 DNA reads TGTGCCAGCAGCTTACAAGGGGACAATGAGCAGTTCTTC. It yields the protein CASSLQGDNEQFF.

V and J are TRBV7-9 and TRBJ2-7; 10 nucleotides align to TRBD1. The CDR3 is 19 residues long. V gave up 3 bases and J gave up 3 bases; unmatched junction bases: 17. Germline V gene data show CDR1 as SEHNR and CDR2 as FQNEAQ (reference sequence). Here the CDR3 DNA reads TGTGCCAGCAGCTTTCGGGGGCAGGGACCGGACAGGGGGATCTACGAGCAGTACTTC. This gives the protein CASSFRGQGPDRGIYEQYF.

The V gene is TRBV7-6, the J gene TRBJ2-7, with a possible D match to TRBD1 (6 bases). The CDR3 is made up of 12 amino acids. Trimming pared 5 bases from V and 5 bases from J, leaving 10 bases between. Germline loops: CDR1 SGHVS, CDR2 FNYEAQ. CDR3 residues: CASSVAGDEQYF. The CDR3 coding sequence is TGTGCCAGCAGCGTGGCAGGGGACGAGCAGTACTTC. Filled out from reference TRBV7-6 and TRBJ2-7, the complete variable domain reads GAGVSQSPRYKVTKRGQDVALRCDPISGHVSLYWYRQALGQGPEFLTYFNYEAQQDKSGLPNDRFSAERPEGSISTLTIQRTEQRDSAMYRCASSVAGDEQYFGPGTRLTVT.

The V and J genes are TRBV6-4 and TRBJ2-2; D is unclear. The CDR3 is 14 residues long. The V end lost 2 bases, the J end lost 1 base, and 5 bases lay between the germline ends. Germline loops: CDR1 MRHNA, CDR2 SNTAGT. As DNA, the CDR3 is TGTGCCAGCAGTGACAGCGAGAACACCGGGGAGCTGTTTTTT. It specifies CASSDSENTGELFF.

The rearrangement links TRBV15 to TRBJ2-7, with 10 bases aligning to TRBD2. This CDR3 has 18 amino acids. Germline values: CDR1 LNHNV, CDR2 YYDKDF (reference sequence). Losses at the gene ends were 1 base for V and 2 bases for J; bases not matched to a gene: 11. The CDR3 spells CATSRAPSGSFGAYEQYF. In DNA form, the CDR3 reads TGTGCCACCAGCAGAGCGCCTAGCGGGAGTTTCGGGGCCTACGAGCAGTACTTC.

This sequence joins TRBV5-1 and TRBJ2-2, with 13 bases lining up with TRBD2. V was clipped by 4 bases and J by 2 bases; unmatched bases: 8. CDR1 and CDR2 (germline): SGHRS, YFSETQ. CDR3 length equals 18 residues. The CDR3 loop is CASSRNVGLAGNTGELFF. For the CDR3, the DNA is TGCGCCAGCAGCAGGAACGTGGGACTAGCGGGAAACACCGGGGAGCTGTTTTTT.

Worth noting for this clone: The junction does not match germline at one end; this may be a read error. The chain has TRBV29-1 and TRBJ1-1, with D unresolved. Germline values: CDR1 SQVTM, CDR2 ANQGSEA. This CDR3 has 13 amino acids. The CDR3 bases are TGCAGCGTTCCTAAATTTGAGAACCCTGAAGCTTTCTTT. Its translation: CSVPKFENPEAFF.

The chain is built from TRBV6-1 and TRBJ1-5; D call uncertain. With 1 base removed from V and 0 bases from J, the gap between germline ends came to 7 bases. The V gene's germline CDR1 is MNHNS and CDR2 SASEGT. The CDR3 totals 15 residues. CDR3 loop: CASSEGGLSNQPQHF. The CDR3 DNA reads TGTGCCAGCAGTGAAGGCGGACTTAGCAATCAGCCCCAGCATTTT.

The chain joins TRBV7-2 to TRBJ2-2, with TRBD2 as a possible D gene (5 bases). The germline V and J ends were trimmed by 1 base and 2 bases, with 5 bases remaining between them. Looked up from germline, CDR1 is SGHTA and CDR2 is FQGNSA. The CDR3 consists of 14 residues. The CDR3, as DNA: TGTGCCAGCAGCTTAGGGACTAACACCGGGGAGCTGTTTTTT. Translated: CASSLGTNTGELFF. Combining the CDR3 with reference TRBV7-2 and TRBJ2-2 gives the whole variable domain GAGVSQSPSNKVTEKGKDVELRCDPISGHTALYWYRQSLGQGLEFLIYFQGNSAPDKSGLPSDRFSAERTGGSVSTLTIQRTQQEDSAVYLCASSLGTNTGELFFGEGSRLTVL.

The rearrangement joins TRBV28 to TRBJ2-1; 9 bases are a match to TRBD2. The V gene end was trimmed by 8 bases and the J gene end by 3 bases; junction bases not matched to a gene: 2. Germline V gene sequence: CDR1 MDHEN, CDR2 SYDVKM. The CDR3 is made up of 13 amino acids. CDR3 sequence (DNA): TGTGCCAGCCGACTAGCGGTCTACAATGAGCAGTTCTTC. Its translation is CASRLAVYNEQFF. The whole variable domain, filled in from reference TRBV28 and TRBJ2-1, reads DVKVTQSSRYLVKRTGEKVFLECVQDMDHENMFWYRQDPGLGLRLIYFSYDVKMKEKGDIPEGYSVSREKKERFSLILESASTNQTSMYLCASRLAVYNEQFFGPGTRLTVL.

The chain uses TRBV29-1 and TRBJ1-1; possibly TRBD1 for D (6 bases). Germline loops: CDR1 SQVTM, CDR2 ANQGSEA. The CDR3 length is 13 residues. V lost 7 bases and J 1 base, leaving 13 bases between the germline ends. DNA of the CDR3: TGCAGCGCCGCGGGGGCGGGGAACACTGAAGCTTTCTTT. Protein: CSAAGAGNTEAFF.

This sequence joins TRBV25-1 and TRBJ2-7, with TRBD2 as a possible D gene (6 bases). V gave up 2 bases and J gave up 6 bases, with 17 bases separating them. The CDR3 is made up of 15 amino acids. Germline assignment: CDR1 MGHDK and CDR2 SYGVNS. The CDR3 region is CASSEENGERAEQYF. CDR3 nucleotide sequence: TGTGCCAGCAGTGAAGAAAACGGGGAGCGGGCCGAGCAGTACTTC.

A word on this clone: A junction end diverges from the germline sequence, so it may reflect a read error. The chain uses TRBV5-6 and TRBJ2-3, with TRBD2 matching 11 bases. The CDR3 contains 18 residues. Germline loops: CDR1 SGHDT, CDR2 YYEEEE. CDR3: CASSFWLDTSGGTNTQYF. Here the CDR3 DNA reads TGTGCCAGCAGCTTTTGGCTGGATACTAGCGGGGGCACAAATACGCAGTATTTT. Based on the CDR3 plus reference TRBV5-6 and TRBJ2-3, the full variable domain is DAGVTQSPTHLIKTRGQQVTLRCSPKSGHDTVSWYQQALGQGPQFIFQYYEEEERQRGNFPDRFSGHQFPNYSSELNVNALLLGDSALYLCASSFWLDTSGGTNTQYFGPGTRLTVL.

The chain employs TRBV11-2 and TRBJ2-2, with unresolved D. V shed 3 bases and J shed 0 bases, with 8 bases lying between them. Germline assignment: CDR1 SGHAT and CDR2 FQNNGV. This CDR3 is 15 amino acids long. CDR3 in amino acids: CASSLGSANTGELFF. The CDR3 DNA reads TGTGCCAGCAGCTTGGGCTCCGCGAACACCGGGGAGCTGTTTTTT.

The CDR3 region is CASSVAGGPYEQYF. DNA of the CDR3: TGTGCCAGCAGTGTAGCGGGAGGCCCCTACGAGCAGTACTTC. The V and J genes are TRBV6-1 and TRBJ2-7; 10 bases are shared with TRBD2. V lost 4 bases and J lost 2; bases outside the gene matches: 2. The CDR3 is made up of 14 amino acids. Germline CDR1 is MNHNS and CDR2 is SASEGT.

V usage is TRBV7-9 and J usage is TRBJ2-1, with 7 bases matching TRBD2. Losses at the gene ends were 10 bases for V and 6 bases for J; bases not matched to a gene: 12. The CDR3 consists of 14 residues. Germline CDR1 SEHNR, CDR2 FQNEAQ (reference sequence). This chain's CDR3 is CATPGAGEGNEQFF. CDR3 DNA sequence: TGTGCCACCCCCGGGGCGGGAGAGGGCAATGAGCAGTTCTTC.

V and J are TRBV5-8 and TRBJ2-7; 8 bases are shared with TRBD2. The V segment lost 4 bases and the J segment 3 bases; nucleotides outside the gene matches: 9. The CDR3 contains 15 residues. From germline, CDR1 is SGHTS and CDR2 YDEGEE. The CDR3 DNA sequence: TGTGCCAGCAGCCCTCGGGGGGGGCAGCTCTACGAGCAGTACTTC. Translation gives CASSPRGGQLYEQYF.

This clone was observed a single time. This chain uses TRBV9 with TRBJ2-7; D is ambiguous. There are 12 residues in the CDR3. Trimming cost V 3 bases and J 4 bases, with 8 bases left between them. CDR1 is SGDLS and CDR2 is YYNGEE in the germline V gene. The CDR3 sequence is CASSDSGYEQYF. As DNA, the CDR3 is TGTGCCAGCAGCGATTCAGGATACGAGCAGTACTTC.

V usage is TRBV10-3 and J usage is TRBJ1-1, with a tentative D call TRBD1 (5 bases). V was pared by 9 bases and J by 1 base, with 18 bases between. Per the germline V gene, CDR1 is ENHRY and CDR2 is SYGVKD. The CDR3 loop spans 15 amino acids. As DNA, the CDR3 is TGTGCCATTGCCCCCGCGGGGCAGACGAACACTGAAGCTTTCTTT. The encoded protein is CAIAPAGQTNTEAFF.

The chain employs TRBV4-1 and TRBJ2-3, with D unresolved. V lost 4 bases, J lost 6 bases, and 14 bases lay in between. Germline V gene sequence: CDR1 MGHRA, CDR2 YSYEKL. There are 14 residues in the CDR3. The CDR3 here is CASSPARWADTQYF. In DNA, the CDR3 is TGCGCCAGCAGCCCAGCCAGGTGGGCGGATACGCAGTATTTT.

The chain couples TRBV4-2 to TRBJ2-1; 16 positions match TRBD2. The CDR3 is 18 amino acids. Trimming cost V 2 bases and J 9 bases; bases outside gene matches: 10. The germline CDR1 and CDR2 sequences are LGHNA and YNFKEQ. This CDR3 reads CASSQNPGGTSGRGEQFF. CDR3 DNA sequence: TGTGCCAGCAGCCAAAACCCAGGGGGGACTAGCGGGAGGGGTGAGCAGTTCTTC.

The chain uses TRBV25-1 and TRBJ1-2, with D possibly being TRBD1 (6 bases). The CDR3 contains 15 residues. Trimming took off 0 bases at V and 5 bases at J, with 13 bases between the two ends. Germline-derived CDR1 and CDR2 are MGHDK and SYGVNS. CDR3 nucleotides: TGTGCCAGCAGTGAATACGAGACAGGCGGTTATGGCTACACCTTC. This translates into CASSEYETGGYGYTF.

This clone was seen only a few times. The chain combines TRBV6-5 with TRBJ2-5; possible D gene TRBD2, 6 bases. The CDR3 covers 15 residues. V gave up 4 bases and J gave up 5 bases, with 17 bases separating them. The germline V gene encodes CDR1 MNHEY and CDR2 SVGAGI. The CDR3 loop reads CASSWSSARAETQYF. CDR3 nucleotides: TGTGCCAGCAGTTGGTCTAGCGCTCGGGCGGAGACCCAGTACTTC.

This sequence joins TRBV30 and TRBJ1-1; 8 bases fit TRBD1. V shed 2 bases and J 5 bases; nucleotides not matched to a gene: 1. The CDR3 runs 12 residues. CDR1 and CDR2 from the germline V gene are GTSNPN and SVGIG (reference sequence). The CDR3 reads CAWSRTGTEAFF. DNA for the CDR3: TGTGCCTGGAGTCGGACAGGGACTGAAGCTTTCTTT. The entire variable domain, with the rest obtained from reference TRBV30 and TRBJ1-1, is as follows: SQTIHQWPATLVQPVGSPLSLECTVEGTSNPNLYWYRQAAGRGLQLLFYSVGIGQISSEVPQNLSASRPQDRQFILSSKKLLLSDSGFYLCAWSRTGTEAFFGQGTRLTVV.

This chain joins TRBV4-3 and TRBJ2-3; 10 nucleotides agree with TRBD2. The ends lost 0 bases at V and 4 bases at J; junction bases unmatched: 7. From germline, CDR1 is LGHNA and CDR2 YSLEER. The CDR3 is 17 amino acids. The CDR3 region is CASSQDRTSGSSDTQYF. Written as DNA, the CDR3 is TGCGCCAGCAGCCAAGATCGGACTAGCGGTTCGTCAGATACGCAGTATTTT.

The CDR3 nucleotides are TGTGCCAGCAGCGAGAGACAGAATAGCAATCAGCCCCAGCATTTT. As protein: CASSERQNSNQPQHF. The chain has TRBV4-2 and TRBJ1-5; the D gene is possibly TRBD1 (5 bases). V was clipped by 5 bases and J by 0 bases, with 11 bases between them. This CDR3 has 15 residues. Germline values: CDR1 LGHNA, CDR2 YNFKEQ.

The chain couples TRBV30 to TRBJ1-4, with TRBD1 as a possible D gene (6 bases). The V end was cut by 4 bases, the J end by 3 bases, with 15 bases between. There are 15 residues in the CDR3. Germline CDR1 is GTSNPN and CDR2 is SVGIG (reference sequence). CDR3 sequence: CAWTKKRTANEKLFF. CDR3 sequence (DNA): TGTGCCTGGACTAAAAAACGGACAGCTAATGAAAAACTGTTTTTT.

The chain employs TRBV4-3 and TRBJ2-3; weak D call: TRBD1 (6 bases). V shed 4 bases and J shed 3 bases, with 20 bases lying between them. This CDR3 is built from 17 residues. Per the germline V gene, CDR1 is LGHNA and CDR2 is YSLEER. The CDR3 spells CASSPLWTVSLTDTQYF. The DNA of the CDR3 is TGCGCCAGCAGCCCCCTCTGGACAGTCTCCTTGACAGATACGCAGTATTTT.

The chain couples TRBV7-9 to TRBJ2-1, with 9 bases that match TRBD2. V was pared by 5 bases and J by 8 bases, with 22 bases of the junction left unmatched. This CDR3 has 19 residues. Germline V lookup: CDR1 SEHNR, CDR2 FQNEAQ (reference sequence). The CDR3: CASSAPFGSGLALIDEQFF. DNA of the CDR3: TGTGCCAGCAGCGCCCCCTTTGGTTCGGGACTAGCCCTAATAGATGAGCAGTTCTTC.